The 29 T cell receptor beta chains below all came from one sample that was sequenced in a study of CD8 T cells in Susac syndrome. Roughly 0.45 to 1 ug RNA was reverse transcribed with random hexamers. TCRdb re-called the immunoSEQ multiplex PCR reads with MiXCR, one entry per CDR3 protein. The table includes around 140,000 distinct CDR3 sequences, roughly 94% detected once. The specimen was CD4+ T cells from PBMCs. The source is a human donor in good health.

The CDR3 nucleotides read TGCGCCAGCAGCTTGGACAGAACTAAGTCCGGCACTGAAGCTTTCTTT. This codes for CASSLDRTKSGTEAFF. The gene calls are TRBV5-1 and TRBJ1-1; D call uncertain. CDR3 length: 16 amino acids. CDR1 and CDR2 (germline): SGHRS, YFSETQ. V was clipped by 0 bases and J by 4 bases, with 16 bases between them. Looking up the rest from reference TRBV5-1 and TRBJ1-1 gives the full variable domain: KAGVTQTPRYLIKTRGQQVTLSCSPISGHRSVSWYQQTPGQGLQFLFEYFSETQRNKGNFPGRFSGRQFSNSRSEMNVSTLELGDSALYLCASSLDRTKSGTEAFFGQGTRLTVV.

The chain combines TRBV5-1 with TRBJ2-3; D is uncertain. Per the germline V gene, CDR1 is SGHRS and CDR2 is YFSETQ. This CDR3 contains 14 residues. V shed 3 bases and J shed 0 bases, with 8 bases lying between them. The CDR3 DNA reads as TGCGCCAGCAGCTCAGGACGGAGCACAGATACGCAGTATTTT. Amino acid sequence: CASSSGRSTDTQYF. The full variable domain, rest sourced from reference TRBV5-1 and TRBJ2-3, is KAGVTQTPRYLIKTRGQQVTLSCSPISGHRSVSWYQQTPGQGLQFLFEYFSETQRNKGNFPGRFSGRQFSNSRSEMNVSTLELGDSALYLCASSSGRSTDTQYFGPGTRLTVL.

The CDR3 DNA is TGTGCCAGCAGCTTTAAGGGGTCCGGGGCTGAAGCTTTCTTT. This gives the protein CASSFKGSGAEAFF. The J gene is TRBJ1-1, the V gene TRBV5-6; D may be TRBD1 (5 bases). V lost 2 bases and J lost 6, with 14 bases in between. This CDR3 contains 14 residues. CDR1 and CDR2 (germline): SGHDT, YYEEEE.

This clonotype was seen a single time. The J gene is TRBJ2-5, the V gene TRBV27, with 8 bases identical to TRBD1. V dropped 4 bases and J dropped 9; count of bases not matched to a gene: 10. Looked up from germline, CDR1 is MNHEY and CDR2 is SMNVEV (reference sequence). The CDR3 loop spans 14 amino acids. CDR3 nucleotide sequence: TGTGCCAGCAGTTCCTCCGGGACAGGAGAACCCCAGTACTTC. Encoded protein: CASSSSGTGEPQYF.

The gene calls are TRBV3-1 and TRBJ2-5; D possibly corresponds to TRBD2 (5 bases). This CDR3 comprises 15 residues. Trimming cost V 3 bases and J 4 bases, with 15 bases left between them. Germline CDR1 is LGHDT and CDR2 is YNNKEL (reference sequence). The CDR3 nucleotides read TGTGCCAGCAGCCACCCCGTAGGCCGGGGAGAGACCCAGTACTTC. Residues: CASSHPVGRGETQYF.

The chain carries TRBV7-6 and TRBJ1-4; TRBD1 aligns across 7 bases. V was clipped by 5 bases and J by 7 bases; unmatched bases: 10. The CDR3 extends over 15 amino acids. Looked up from germline, CDR1 is SGHVS and CDR2 is FNYEAQ. This CDR3 is CASSPRVDRSEKLFF. The CDR3 bases are TGTGCCAGCAGCCCACGGGTGGACAGGAGTGAAAAACTGTTTTTT.

The genes are TRBV20-1 and TRBJ2-7; D is unresolved. The CDR3 covers 14 residues. Germline lookup yields CDR1 DFQATT and CDR2 SNEGSKA (reference sequence). V gave up 6 bases and J gave up 3 bases, with 18 bases separating them. CDR3 coding DNA: TGCAGTGCCCGGGCCCCCCTCGCCGGCTACGAGCAGTACTTC. Its protein is CSARAPLAGYEQYF.

This chain joins TRBV12-3 or TRBV12-4 and TRBJ2-7, with a possible D match to TRBD1 (6 bases). The CDR3 is 12 amino acids. V lost 6 bases and J lost 5, with 11 bases in between. Here the CDR3 DNA reads TGTGCCAGCAGGGGGGCTAAGAACGAGCAGTACTTC. Its translation is CASRGAKNEQYF.

The chain recombines TRBV9 with TRBJ2-5; the D is unclear. This CDR3 is 15 amino acids long. The germline V gene encodes CDR1 SGDLS and CDR2 YYNGEE. Trimming stripped 3 bases from V and 2 bases from J, with 14 bases between. The CDR3 DNA sequence: TGTGCCAGCAGCGGCCGTCTCGAGGAGCAAGAGACCCAGTACTTC. Translating it yields CASSGRLEEQETQYF.

The chain combines TRBV3-1 with TRBJ2-7; the D is unclear. Germline V gene sequence: CDR1 LGHDT, CDR2 YNNKEL (reference sequence). Trimming took 0 bases from V and 0 from J, leaving 6 bases between them. This CDR3 is built from 14 residues. The CDR3 sequence: CASSQDPVSYEQYF. The CDR3, as DNA: TGTGCCAGCAGCCAAGATCCAGTCTCCTACGAGCAGTACTTC.

The rearrangement joins TRBV9 to TRBJ1-4; possibly TRBD1 for D (6 bases). This CDR3 has 14 residues. Germline loops: CDR1 SGDLS, CDR2 YYNGEE. Trimming removed 4 bases at V and 3 bases at J, with 10 bases between. The CDR3 here is CASSTGLANEKLFF. In DNA form, the CDR3 reads TGTGCCAGCAGCACAGGGTTGGCTAATGAAAAACTGTTTTTT.

This sequence joins TRBV27 and TRBJ1-5, with 8 nucleotides matching TRBD1. V trimming: 5 bases; J trimming: 7 bases; junction bases outside the gene matches: 10. This CDR3 is built from 15 residues. Germline values: CDR1 MNHEY, CDR2 SMNVEV (reference sequence). CDR3 sequence: CASSTTGVANQPQHF. Written as DNA, the CDR3 is TGTGCCAGCAGTACGACAGGGGTCGCCAACCAGCCCCAGCATTTT.

This sequence joins TRBV9 and TRBJ2-2; D not resolved. Trimming took 0 bases from V and 3 from J, leaving 9 bases between them. From germline, CDR1 is SGDLS and CDR2 YYNGEE. The CDR3 is made up of 15 amino acids. CDR3 in amino acids: CASSVEGSYTGELFF. The CDR3 region has the DNA TGTGCCAGCAGCGTAGAGGGTAGCTACACCGGGGAGCTGTTTTTT.

The chain joins TRBV13 to TRBJ1-1; 8 positions match TRBD1. The CDR3 covers 14 residues. Germline-derived CDR1 and CDR2 are PRHDT and FYEKMQ (reference sequence). The junction had 3 bases not matched to a gene; V was cut back by 5 bases and J by 1 base. The CDR3 loop reads CASSVDRGNTEAFF. The CDR3 nucleotides are TGTGCCAGCAGCGTTGACAGGGGGAACACTGAAGCTTTCTTT.

CDR3 protein: CASSFAGGFRTDTQYF. The CDR3 DNA is TGCGCCAGCAGCTTCGCAGGGGGATTTCGCACAGATACGCAGTATTTT. V gene TRBV5-1 combines with J gene TRBJ2-3, with 7 nucleotides matching TRBD1. J lost 1 base, V lost 2 bases, and 7 bases had no gene match. Germline loops: CDR1 SGHRS, CDR2 YFSETQ. The CDR3 extends over 16 amino acids.

This chain connects TRBV20-1 to TRBJ2-7; maybe TRBD2 (6 bases). In germline, CDR1 is DFQATT, CDR2 SNEGSKA (reference sequence). Trimming took off 6 bases at V and 2 bases at J, with 17 bases between the two ends. The CDR3 consists of 14 residues. The CDR3 sequence is CSADSGTMTYEQYF. The CDR3 DNA reads as TGCAGTGCAGATAGCGGCACCATGACCTACGAGCAGTACTTC.

The chain is built from TRBV20-1 and TRBJ1-1; D is unclear. Germline CDR1 and CDR2: DFQATT and SNEGSKA (reference sequence). Trimming removed 3 bases from V and 1 base from J, with 9 bases in between. CDR3 size: 13 residues. CDR3 loop: CSASTSWNTEAFF. DNA for the CDR3: TGCAGTGCTAGTACTAGCTGGAACACTGAAGCTTTCTTT.

The chain is built from TRBV6-1 and TRBJ2-2; a weak D match, TRBD2 (6 bases). The CDR3 totals 15 residues. The V gene lost 5 bases and the J gene lost 1 base, with 11 bases spanning the gap. Germline CDR1 reads MNHNS; CDR2 reads SASEGT. The CDR3 here is CASSRDWKNTGELFF. CDR3 nucleotide sequence: TGTGCCAGCAGTAGGGACTGGAAGAACACCGGGGAGCTGTTTTTT.

This chain links TRBV2 with TRBJ2-3; tentative D call: TRBD1 (5 bases). Trimming removed 1 base at V and 1 base at J, with 15 bases between. This CDR3 region has 17 residues. Germline loops: CDR1 SNHLY, CDR2 FYNNEI. The CDR3 DNA reads as TGTGCCAGCAGTGAAGGCGTGCAGGGATGGGGCACAGATACGCAGTATTTT. As protein: CASSEGVQGWGTDTQYF. Complete variable domain (other parts from reference TRBV2 and TRBJ2-3): EPEVTQTPSHQVTQMGQEVILRCVPISNHLYFYWYRQILGQKVEFLVSFYNNEISEKSEIFDDQFSVERPDGSNFTLKIRSTKLEDSAMYFCASSEGVQGWGTDTQYFGPGTRLTVL.

This rearrangement joins TRBV18 to TRBJ2-5, with D hard to call. Germline CDR1 KGHSH, CDR2 LQKENI. The CDR3 sequence is 13 residues long. V was clipped by 0 bases and J by 5 bases, with 7 bases between them. CDR3 in DNA: TGTGCCAGCTCACCACCCGGACGGGAGACCCAGTACTTC. Its protein is CASSPPGRETQYF.

The rearrangement uses TRBV12-3 or TRBV12-4 and TRBJ1-2; 9 bases are shared with TRBD1. The ends lost 7 bases at V and 3 bases at J; junction bases unmatched: 6. The CDR3 sequence is 14 residues long. The CDR3 region is CASTRTGVDYGYTF. The CDR3 DNA sequence: TGTGCCAGCACCAGGACAGGGGTGGACTATGGCTACACCTTC.

The chain uses TRBV20-1 and TRBJ2-5; possible D gene TRBD1, 6 bases. The V end lost 1 base, the J end lost 5 bases, and 8 bases lay between the germline ends. Per the germline V gene, CDR1 is DFQATT and CDR2 is SNEGSKA (reference sequence). The CDR3 has 12 amino acids. CDR3 sequence (DNA): TGCAGTGCTAGAGCTACAGGGGAGACCCAGTACTTC. Translating it yields CSARATGETQYF.

The rearrangement uses TRBV20-1 and TRBJ1-4; D may be TRBD1 (5 bases). Germline-derived CDR1 and CDR2 are DFQATT and SNEGSKA (reference sequence). V lost 5 bases to trimming and J lost 6 bases, with 7 bases between them. This CDR3 comprises 11 residues. For the CDR3, the DNA is TGCAGTGCTGGGGGGGATGAAAAACTGTTTTTT. Its translation: CSAGGDEKLFF.

The chain uses TRBV5-1 and TRBJ1-2; D gene unclear. Per germline, CDR1 SGHRS and CDR2 YFSETQ. V was shortened by 4 bases and J by 0 bases, with 7 bases between the two germline ends. This CDR3 comprises 13 residues. In DNA, the CDR3 is TGCGCCAGCAGCCTAGGATCTAACTATGGCTACACCTTC. Translated: CASSLGSNYGYTF.

The genes are TRBV7-2 and TRBJ2-5, with D perhaps assigned TRBD1 or TRBD2 (5 bases each). V was cut by 4 bases and J by 5 bases, with 23 bases left in between. The length of the CDR3 is 17 residues. Germline CDR1 SGHTA, CDR2 FQGNSA. The CDR3 coding sequence is TGTGCCAGCAGCTCCGAGGGACGGGCGGCCCCATTGGAGACCCAGTACTTC. This gives the protein CASSSEGRAAPLETQYF. Combining the CDR3 with reference TRBV7-2 and TRBJ2-5 gives the whole variable domain GAGVSQSPSNKVTEKGKDVELRCDPISGHTALYWYRQSLGQGLEFLIYFQGNSAPDKSGLPSDRFSAERTGGSVSTLTIQRTQQEDSAVYLCASSSEGRAAPLETQYFGPGTRLLVL.

The chain uses TRBV4-2 and TRBJ2-7, with 14 bases fitting TRBD2. The CDR3 has 16 residues. V lost 3 bases to trimming and J lost 2 bases; unmatched junction nucleotides: 3. CDR1 is LGHNA and CDR2 is YNFKEQ in the germline V gene. CDR3 in DNA: TGTGCCAGCAGCCACGCGACTAGCGGGAGGGCCTACGAGCAGTACTTC. Amino acids: CASSHATSGRAYEQYF.

The V gene is TRBV19, the J gene TRBJ1-6, with 9 nucleotides matching TRBD1. Trimming cost V 5 bases and J 10 bases; bases outside gene matches: 9. Germline-derived CDR1 and CDR2 are LNHDA and SQIVND (reference sequence). The CDR3 length is 15 residues. CDR3 region: CASSADRGSRSPLHF. The CDR3 DNA follows: TGTGCCAGTAGTGCGGACAGGGGATCTCGGTCACCCCTCCACTTT.

This clonotype was counted once. The rearrangement joins TRBV3-1 to TRBJ2-5, with D unclear. CDR1 LGHDT and CDR2 YNNKEL come from the germline V gene (reference sequence). V was clipped by 10 bases and J by 5 bases, with 8 bases between them. This CDR3 contains 10 residues. CDR3 protein: CATLAETQYF. CDR3 coding DNA: TGTGCCACCCTCGCGGAGACCCAGTACTTC.

The chain couples TRBV7-2 to TRBJ2-1; TRBD2 aligns across 14 bases. The CDR3 is 18 residues long. The germline CDR1 and CDR2 sequences are SGHTA and FQGNSA. V gave up 1 base and J gave up 7 bases; unmatched junction bases: 9. The CDR3 is CASSLVGGTSGRMNEQFF. Here the CDR3 DNA reads TGTGCCAGCAGCTTAGTGGGAGGGACTAGCGGGAGAATGAATGAGCAGTTCTTC.